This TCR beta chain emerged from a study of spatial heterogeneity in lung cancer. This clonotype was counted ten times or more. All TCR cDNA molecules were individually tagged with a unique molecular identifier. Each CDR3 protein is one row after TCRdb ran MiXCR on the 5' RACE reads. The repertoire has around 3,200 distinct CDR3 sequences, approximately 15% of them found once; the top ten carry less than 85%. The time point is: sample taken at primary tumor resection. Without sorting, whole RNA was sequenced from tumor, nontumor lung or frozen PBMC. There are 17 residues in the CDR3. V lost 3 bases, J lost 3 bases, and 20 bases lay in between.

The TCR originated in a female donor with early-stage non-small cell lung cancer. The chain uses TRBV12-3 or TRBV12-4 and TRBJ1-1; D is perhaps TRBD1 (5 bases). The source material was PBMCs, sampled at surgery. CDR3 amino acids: CASSFDVGGGLDTEAFF. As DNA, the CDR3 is TGTGCCAGCAGTTTCGATGTGGGTGGGGGTTTGGACACTGAAGCTTTCTTT.